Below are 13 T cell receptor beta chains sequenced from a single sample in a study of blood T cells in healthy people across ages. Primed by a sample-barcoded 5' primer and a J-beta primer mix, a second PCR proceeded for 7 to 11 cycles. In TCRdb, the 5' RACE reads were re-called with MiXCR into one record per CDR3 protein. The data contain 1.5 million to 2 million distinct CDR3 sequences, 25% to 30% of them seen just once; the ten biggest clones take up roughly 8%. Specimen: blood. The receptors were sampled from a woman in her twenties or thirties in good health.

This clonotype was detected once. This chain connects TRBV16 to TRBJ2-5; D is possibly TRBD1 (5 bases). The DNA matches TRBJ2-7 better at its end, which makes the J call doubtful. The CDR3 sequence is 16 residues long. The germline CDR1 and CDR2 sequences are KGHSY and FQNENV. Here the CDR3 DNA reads TGTGCCAGCAGCCCGGCGGACACTCACTCCGGTTACGAGCAGTACTTC. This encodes CASSPADTHSGYEQYF.

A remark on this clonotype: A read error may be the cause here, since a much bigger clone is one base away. In DNA form, the CDR3 reads TGCACCAGCAGCGCAAATAGCGGGGCAACCTACGAGCAGTACTTC. This sequence encodes CTSSANSGATYEQYF. This chain connects TRBV5-1 to TRBJ2-5; 8 bases are a match to TRBD2. The closer fit of TRBJ2-7 to the DNA end suggests the J call may be wrong. This CDR3 has 15 amino acids. Germline V lookup: CDR1 SGHRS, CDR2 YFSETQ.

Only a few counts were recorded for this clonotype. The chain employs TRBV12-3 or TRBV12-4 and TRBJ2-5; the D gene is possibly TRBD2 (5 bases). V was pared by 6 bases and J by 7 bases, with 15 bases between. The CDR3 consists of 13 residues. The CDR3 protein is CASRSDWPRTQYF. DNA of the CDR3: TGTGCCAGCAGATCGGACTGGCCGCGGACCCAGTACTTC.

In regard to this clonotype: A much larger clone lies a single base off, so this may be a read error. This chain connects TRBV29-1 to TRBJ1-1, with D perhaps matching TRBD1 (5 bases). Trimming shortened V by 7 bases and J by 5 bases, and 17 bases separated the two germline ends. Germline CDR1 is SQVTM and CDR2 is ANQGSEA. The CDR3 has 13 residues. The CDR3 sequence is CSALRGLDTEAFF. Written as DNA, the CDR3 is TGCAGCGCCCTGCGGGGGTTGGATACTGAAGCTTTCTTT.

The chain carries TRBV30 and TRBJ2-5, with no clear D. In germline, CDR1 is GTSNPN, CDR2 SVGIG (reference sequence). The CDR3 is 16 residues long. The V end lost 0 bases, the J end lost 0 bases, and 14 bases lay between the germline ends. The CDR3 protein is CAWSVYAYLYQETQYF. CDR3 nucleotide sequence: TGTGCCTGGAGTGTATACGCCTACTTGTACCAAGAGACCCAGTACTTC. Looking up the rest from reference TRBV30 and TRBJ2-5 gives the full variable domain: SQTIHQWPATLVQPVGSPLSLECTVEGTSNPNLYWYRQAAGRGLQLLFYSVGIGQISSEVPQNLSASRPQDRQFILSSKKLLLSDSGFYLCAWSVYAYLYQETQYFGPGTRLLVL.

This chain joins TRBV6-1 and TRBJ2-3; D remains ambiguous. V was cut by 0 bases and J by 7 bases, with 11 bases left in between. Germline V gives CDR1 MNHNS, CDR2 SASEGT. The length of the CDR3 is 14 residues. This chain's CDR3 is CASSEAQSAHTQYF. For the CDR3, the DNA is TGTGCCAGCAGTGAAGCGCAGTCTGCCCATACGCAGTATTTT.

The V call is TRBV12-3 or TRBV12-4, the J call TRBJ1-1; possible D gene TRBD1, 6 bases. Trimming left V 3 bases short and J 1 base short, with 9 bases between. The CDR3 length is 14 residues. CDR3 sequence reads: CASSFAQGNTEAFF. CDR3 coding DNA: TGTGCCAGCAGTTTTGCACAGGGGAACACTGAAGCTTTCTTT.

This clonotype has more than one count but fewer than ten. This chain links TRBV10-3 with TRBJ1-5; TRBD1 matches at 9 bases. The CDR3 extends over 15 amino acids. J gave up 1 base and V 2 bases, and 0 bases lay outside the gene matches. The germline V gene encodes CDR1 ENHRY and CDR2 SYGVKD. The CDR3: CAISEGQGSNQPQHF. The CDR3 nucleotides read TGTGCCATCAGTGAGGGACAGGGGAGCAATCAGCCCCAGCATTTT.

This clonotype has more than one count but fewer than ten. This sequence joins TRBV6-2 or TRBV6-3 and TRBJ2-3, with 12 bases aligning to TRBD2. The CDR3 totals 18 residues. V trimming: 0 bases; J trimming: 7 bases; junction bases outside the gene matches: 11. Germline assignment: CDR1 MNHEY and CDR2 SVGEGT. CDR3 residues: CASSYSGRLAGEWNTQYF. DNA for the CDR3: TGTGCCAGCAGTTACTCCGGTAGACTAGCGGGAGAATGGAATACGCAGTATTTT.

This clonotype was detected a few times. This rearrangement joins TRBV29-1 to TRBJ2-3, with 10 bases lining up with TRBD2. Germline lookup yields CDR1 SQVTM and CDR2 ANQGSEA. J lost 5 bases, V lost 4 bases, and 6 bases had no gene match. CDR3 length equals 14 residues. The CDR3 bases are TGCAGCGTTGGTGTAGCGGGGGGAGGAGATACGCAGTATTTT. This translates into CSVGVAGGGDTQYF.

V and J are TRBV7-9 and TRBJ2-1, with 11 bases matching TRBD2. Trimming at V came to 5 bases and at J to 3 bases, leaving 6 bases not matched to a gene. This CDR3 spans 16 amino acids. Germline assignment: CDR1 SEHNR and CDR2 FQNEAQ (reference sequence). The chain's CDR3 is CASSHTSGGRYNEQFF. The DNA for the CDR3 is TGTGCCAGCAGCCACACTAGCGGGGGCCGCTACAATGAGCAGTTCTTC.

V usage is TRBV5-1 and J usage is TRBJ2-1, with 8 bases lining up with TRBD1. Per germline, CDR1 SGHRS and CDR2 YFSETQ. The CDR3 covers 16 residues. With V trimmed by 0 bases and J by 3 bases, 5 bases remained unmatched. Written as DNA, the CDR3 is TGCGCCAGCAGCTTGGCCCGAGACAGGGGCTACAATGAGCAGTTCTTC. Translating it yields CASSLARDRGYNEQFF.

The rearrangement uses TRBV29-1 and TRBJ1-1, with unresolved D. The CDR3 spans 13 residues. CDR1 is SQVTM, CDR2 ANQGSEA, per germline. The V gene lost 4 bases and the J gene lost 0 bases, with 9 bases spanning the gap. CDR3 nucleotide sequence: TGCAGCGTTGCGATATCGGTGAACACTGAAGCTTTCTTT. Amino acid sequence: CSVAISVNTEAFF.